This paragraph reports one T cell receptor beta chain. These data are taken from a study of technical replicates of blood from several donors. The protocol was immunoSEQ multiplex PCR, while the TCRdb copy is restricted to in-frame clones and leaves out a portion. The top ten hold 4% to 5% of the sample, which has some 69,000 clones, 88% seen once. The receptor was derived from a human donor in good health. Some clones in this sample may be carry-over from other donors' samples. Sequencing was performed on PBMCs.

CDR3 DNA sequence: TGTGCCAGCAGCGTTACCGGGACACAAAGAATCAATGAGCAGTTCTTC. Its protein is CASSVTGTQRINEQFF. The chain is built from TRBV9 and TRBJ2-1, with TRBD1 as a possible D gene (6 bases). Germline V gene data show CDR1 as SGDLS and CDR2 as YYNGEE. Trimming shortened V by 2 bases and J by 6 bases, and 18 bases separated the two germline ends. This CDR3 comprises 16 residues.